This record looks at one T cell receptor beta chain sequence and its context. Seattle enrolled patients during active infection and tracked them longitudinally. The data belong to a study of blood T cell repertoires in COVID-19. Across the whole study: The origin of the acute and convalescent COVID-19 samples was the United States, Italy and Spain. The cDNA or gDNA used as material had been derived from T cells, B-cell-depleted T cells, or PBMCs.

Per the original methods: For nucleated cells, counts were estimated from reference gene primer amplification. The repertoire was sequenced with immunoSEQ multiplex PCR; TCRdb's copy has only in-frame clones and lacks some. For V, J and clone size, that table is used; D and trimming come from the DNA. The sample consists of 130,000 to 150,000 clones, around 79% of them appearing once. Trimming removed 0 bases from V and 5 bases from J, with 19 bases in between. The CDR3 is 17 amino acids. The germline V gene has CDR1 KGHSH and CDR2 LQKENI. This receptor was taken from a woman aged 70 to 79 with COVID-19, enrolled during active disease. Specimen: peripheral blood. V is TRBV18 and J is TRBJ1-1, with D possibly being TRBD1 (6 bases). The DNA for the CDR3 is TGTGCCAGCTCACCACCGTCGGGGGGCAGGGTTAGGACTGAAGCTTTCTTT. Amino acids: CASSPPSGGRVRTEAFF.